These 23 T cell receptor beta chains share one sample of origin, sequenced in a study of OX40 agonist ivuxolimab in advanced cancers. Only in-frame clones appear in the TCRdb table, and some are missing; sequencing was by immunoSEQ multiplex PCR. Of about 82,000 clones in the sample, approximately 85% were seen once. The material was CD4+ or CD8+ T cells sorted from blood, obtained in a trial of the OX40 agonist ivuxolimab. These receptors were obtained from an adult with an advanced solid tumor such as melanoma, head and neck, liver or kidney cancer.

The chain combines TRBV6-5 with TRBJ1-1; D not resolved. In germline, CDR1 is MNHEY, CDR2 SVGAGI. V was cut by 8 bases and J by 1 base, with 8 bases left in between. This CDR3 is built from 12 residues. CDR3 loop: CASSRTNTEAFF. The CDR3 region has the DNA TGTGCCAGCTCACGGACGAACACTGAAGCTTTCTTT.

The V and J genes are TRBV9 and TRBJ2-7; 8 bases fit TRBD2. The V gene's germline CDR1 is SGDLS and CDR2 YYNGEE. CDR3 length equals 15 residues. V gave up 2 bases and J gave up 3 bases; unmatched junction bases: 7. The CDR3 is CASSVGGAQNYEQYF. The CDR3 DNA reads as TGTGCCAGCAGCGTCGGGGGGGCTCAGAACTACGAGCAGTACTTC.

J is TRBJ2-7 and V is TRBV5-1; a weak D match, TRBD2 (5 bases). The CDR3 runs to 13 residues. The germline V gene encodes CDR1 SGHRS and CDR2 YFSETQ. Deletions cut 5 bases from V and 2 bases from J, with 11 bases between. CDR3 DNA sequence: TGCGCCAGCAGTAAGGACGGGACCTACGAGCAGTACTTC. This translates into CASSKDGTYEQYF.

This CDR3 is CASSGRGYRGNTIYF. CDR3 bases: TGTGCCAGCAGTGGTCGGGGTTATCGTGGAAACACCATATATTTT. This chain connects TRBV25-1 to TRBJ1-3, with D unresolved. Germline V gives CDR1 MGHDK, CDR2 SYGVNS. V shed 4 bases and J shed 3 bases, with 13 bases lying between them. CDR3 length equals 15 residues.

This sequence joins TRBV28 and TRBJ1-4; 7 nucleotides line up with TRBD1. The CDR3 length is 15 residues. V lost 3 bases, J lost 5 bases, and 6 bases stayed unmatched. Germline-derived CDR1 and CDR2 are MDHEN and SYDVKM. CDR3 amino acids: CASSLMTGQNEKLFF. The CDR3 nucleotides read TGTGCCAGCAGTTTGATGACAGGGCAAAATGAAAAACTGTTTTTT.

The V call is TRBV5-1, the J call TRBJ2-5; the match to TRBD2 covers 12 bases. With V trimmed by 0 bases and J by 5 bases, 5 bases remained unmatched. The CDR3 extends over 16 amino acids. Germline V gene data show CDR1 as SGHRS and CDR2 as YFSETQ. The CDR3 loop is CASSLELAGGPETQYF. The DNA of the CDR3 is TGCGCCAGCAGCTTGGAGCTAGCGGGGGGGCCGGAGACCCAGTACTTC.

This rearrangement joins TRBV7-9 to TRBJ2-3; 9 bases map to TRBD1. Looked up from germline, CDR1 is SEHNR and CDR2 is FQNEAQ (reference sequence). The CDR3 contains 17 residues. V lost 5 bases and J lost 5; bases outside the gene matches: 14. This CDR3 is CASSLGAGTGKRDTQYF. Here the CDR3 DNA reads TGTGCCAGCAGCCTAGGGGCCGGGACAGGGAAAAGAGATACGCAGTATTTT.

This clone was counted a few times. The J gene is TRBJ1-2, the V gene TRBV28, with 9 bases lining up with TRBD1. Trimming removed 3 bases from V and 2 bases from J; junction bases left unmatched: 7. Germline values: CDR1 MDHEN, CDR2 SYDVKM. This CDR3 has 16 amino acids. The chain's CDR3 is CASSLSGTGLNYGYTF. CDR3 nucleotide sequence: TGTGCCAGCAGTTTGTCCGGGACAGGGCTGAACTATGGCTACACCTTC.

This clone came up many times. This chain links TRBV19 with TRBJ2-5; D might be TRBD1 (7 bases). CDR1 and CDR2 (germline): LNHDA, SQIVND (reference sequence). Deletions cut 3 bases from V and 3 bases from J, with 11 bases between. This CDR3 is built from 14 residues. CDR3 in DNA: TGTGCCAGTAGTATCTCAGGGGGGAAAGAGACCCAGTACTTC. Translation: CASSISGGKETQYF.

This chain links TRBV5-4 with TRBJ2-3; no clear D. The V gene's germline CDR1 is SGHNT and CDR2 YYREEE (reference sequence). The CDR3 is 14 amino acids. Trimming stripped 4 bases from V and 3 bases from J, with 12 bases between. This chain's CDR3 is CASSKGLTTDTQYF. The CDR3 coding sequence is TGTGCCAGCAGCAAGGGCCTCACTACAGATACGCAGTATTTT.

The chain recombines TRBV18 with TRBJ1-5; D unclear. The CDR3 length is 15 residues. V lost 3 bases, J lost 3 bases, and 12 bases lay in between. Germline CDR1 is KGHSH and CDR2 is LQKENI. This CDR3 is CASSPAGFDNQPQHF. CDR3 DNA sequence: TGTGCCAGCTCACCGGCGGGGTTTGACAATCAGCCCCAGCATTTT.

CDR3 sequence (DNA): TGCGCCAGCAGCCAACCCGGGCCCCCAGAAGACAATGAGCAGTTCTTC. It specifies CASSQPGPPEDNEQFF. This rearrangement joins TRBV4-1 to TRBJ2-1; D remains ambiguous. The V gene lost 2 bases and the J gene lost 5 bases, with 16 bases spanning the gap. Looked up from germline, CDR1 is MGHRA and CDR2 is YSYEKL. The CDR3 consists of 16 residues.

The chain is built from TRBV6-1 and TRBJ2-7, with 7 bases aligning to TRBD1. CDR1 is MNHNS and CDR2 is SASEGT in the germline V gene. CDR3 length: 12 residues. V gave up 4 bases and J gave up 5 bases; unmatched junction bases: 2. The CDR3 loop reads CASSAQGNEQYF. CDR3 nucleotides: TGTGCCAGCAGTGCACAGGGGAACGAGCAGTACTTC.

The chain links TRBV11-2 to TRBJ2-2; a weak D match, TRBD1 (6 bases). V was shortened by 1 base and J by 8 bases, with 8 bases between the two germline ends. Germline CDR1 is SGHAT and CDR2 is FQNNGV. This CDR3 is built from 13 residues. The CDR3, as DNA: TGTGCCAGCAGCTTAGTAGGGGGTGGGGAGCTGTTTTTT. This sequence encodes CASSLVGGGELFF.

CDR3 loop: CASSQNPYGYTF. The CDR3 DNA follows: TGTGCCAGCAGCCAAAACCCCTATGGCTACACCTTC. The chain is built from TRBV14 and TRBJ1-2; D gene unclear. The CDR3 runs 12 residues. Germline V gene data show CDR1 as SGHDN and CDR2 as FVKESK. Trimming took 2 bases from V and 4 from J, leaving 5 bases between them.

V usage is TRBV28 and J usage is TRBJ2-7, with a weak D call TRBD2 (6 bases). CDR1 MDHEN and CDR2 SYDVKM come from the germline V gene. Trimming shortened V by 5 bases and J by 2 bases, and 13 bases separated the two germline ends. CDR3 length: 14 amino acids. The CDR3 nucleotides read TGTGCCAGCAGTCCGGGCGGGGCAACCTACGAGCAGTACTTC. The encoded protein is CASSPGGATYEQYF.

In its sample, this clone was seen a few times. The V and J genes are TRBV13 and TRBJ2-3; tentatively, D is TRBD2 (5 bases). Germline CDR1 and CDR2: PRHDT and FYEKMQ (reference sequence). Between the trimmed V and J ends, which lost 1 base and 4 bases, there was a span of 6 bases. The CDR3 totals 13 residues. CDR3 nucleotide sequence: TGTGCCAGCAGCTTAGTGGGAGCAGATACGCAGTATTTT. Amino acid sequence: CASSLVGADTQYF. The whole variable domain, filled in from reference TRBV13 and TRBJ2-3, reads AAGVIQSPRHLIKEKRETATLKCYPIPRHDTVYWYQQGPGQDPQFLISFYEKMQSDKGSIPDRFSAQQFSDYHSELNMSSLELGDSALYFCASSLVGADTQYFGPGTRLTVL.

The gene calls are TRBV6-5 and TRBJ1-6; D is undetermined. CDR1 is MNHEY, CDR2 SVGAGI, per germline. V lost 6 bases and J lost 5, with 11 bases in between. This CDR3 comprises 14 residues. The CDR3 loop reads CASRPPNDNSPLHF. In nucleotides, the CDR3 is TGTGCCAGCAGGCCGCCGAACGATAATTCACCCCTCCACTTT.

The chain combines TRBV19 with TRBJ2-7; D might be TRBD1 or TRBD2, each matching 5 bases. The CDR3 totals 18 residues. The V end lost 3 bases, the J end lost 2 bases, and 23 bases lay between the germline ends. Germline V gene lookup returns CDR1 LNHDA and CDR2 SQIVND (reference sequence). The CDR3 DNA sequence: TGTGCCAGTAGTATTAGCCCAGGGAGCAGACTATATCCCTACGAGCAGTACTTC. It encodes CASSISPGSRLYPYEQYF.

CDR3 sequence: CASSPDPGTLRRGYTF. CDR3 coding DNA: TGTGCCAGCAGCCCCGACCCCGGGACACTTCGGAGGGGCTACACCTTC. The chain combines TRBV9 with TRBJ1-2; D is possibly TRBD1 (6 bases). Trimming stripped 4 bases from V and 8 bases from J, with 24 bases between. The CDR3 contains 16 residues. CDR1 and CDR2 from the germline V gene are SGDLS and YYNGEE.

J is TRBJ1-4 and V is TRBV18; 9 positions match TRBD1. Germline V CDR1 and CDR2: KGHSH, LQKENI. The CDR3 length is 16 residues. The V segment lost 5 bases and the J segment 0 bases; nucleotides outside the gene matches: 4. The CDR3: CASSITGGATNEKLFF. The CDR3 nucleotides are TGTGCCAGCTCAATCACAGGGGGCGCAACTAATGAAAAACTGTTTTTT.

The chain uses TRBV5-4 and TRBJ2-3; D might be TRBD2 (6 bases). CDR1 and CDR2 from the germline V gene are SGHNT and YYREEE (reference sequence). This CDR3 is built from 14 residues. V was pared by 2 bases and J by 4 bases, with 11 bases between. CDR3 sequence reads: CASSFKEGPDTQYF. For the CDR3, the DNA is TGTGCCAGCAGCTTTAAGGAGGGGCCAGATACGCAGTATTTT.

This chain connects TRBV15 to TRBJ2-3; D may be TRBD2 (6 bases). Germline CDR1 is LNHNV and CDR2 is YYDKDF (reference sequence). The CDR3 has 15 residues. The V gene lost 3 bases and the J gene lost 6 bases, with 16 bases spanning the gap. Here the CDR3 reads CATSRGLGRSDTQYF. The CDR3 DNA reads TGTGCCACCAGCAGGGGACTGGGGAGGTCGGATACGCAGTATTTT.